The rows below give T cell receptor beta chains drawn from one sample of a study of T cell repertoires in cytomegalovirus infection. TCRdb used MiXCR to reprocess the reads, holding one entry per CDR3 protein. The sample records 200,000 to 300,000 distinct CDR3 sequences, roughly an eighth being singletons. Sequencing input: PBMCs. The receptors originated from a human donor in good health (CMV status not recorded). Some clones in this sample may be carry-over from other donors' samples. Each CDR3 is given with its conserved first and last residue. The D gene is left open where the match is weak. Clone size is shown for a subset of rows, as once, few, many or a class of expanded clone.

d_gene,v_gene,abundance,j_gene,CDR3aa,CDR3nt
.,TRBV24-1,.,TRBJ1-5,CATSDSGVGQPQHF,TGTGCCACCAGTGATTCGGGGGTTGGTCAGCCCCAGCATTTT
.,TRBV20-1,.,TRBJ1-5,CSARAKGDQPQHF,TGCAGTGCTAGGGCAAAGGGGGATCAGCCCCAGCATTTT
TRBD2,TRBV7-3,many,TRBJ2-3,CASSPTAWGTGTSGISTDTQYF,TGTGCCAGCAGCCCAACGGCGTGGGGGACCGGGACTAGCGGGATCAGCACAGATACGCAGTATTTT
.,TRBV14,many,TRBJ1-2,CASSQDPRDRDGYTF,TGTGCCAGCAGCCAAGACCCCAGGGACCGTGACGGCTACACCTTC
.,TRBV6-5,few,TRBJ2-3,CASSSGQFSTDTQYF,TGTGCCAGCAGTTCCGGACAGTTTAGCACAGATACGCAGTATTTT
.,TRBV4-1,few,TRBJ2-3,CASSHPRDTQYF,TGCGCCAGCAGCCACCCAAGAGATACGCAGTATTTT
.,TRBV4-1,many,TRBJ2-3,CASSRPYPDTQYF,TGCGCCAGCAGCCGTCCTTATCCAGATACGCAGTATTTT
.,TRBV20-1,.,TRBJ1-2,CSARVLGPGYTF,TGCAGTGCTAGAGTCTTAGGCCCTGGCTACACCTTC
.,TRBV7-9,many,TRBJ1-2,CASSFAHYGYTF,TGTGCCAGCAGCTTTGCTCACTATGGCTACACCTTC
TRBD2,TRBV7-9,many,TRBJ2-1,CASSPPSGSENEQFF,TGTGCCAGCAGCCCCCCTAGCGGGAGTGAAAATGAGCAGTTCTTC
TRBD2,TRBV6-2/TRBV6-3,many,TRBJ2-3,CASSFHQRGGRDTQYF,TGTGCCAGCAGTTTTCATCAGCGGGGGGGCCGAGATACGCAGTATTTT
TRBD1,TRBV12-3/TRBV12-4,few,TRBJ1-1,CASRKGTENTEAFF,TGTGCCAGCAGGAAAGGGACAGAGAACACTGAAGCTTTCTTT
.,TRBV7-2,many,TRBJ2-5,CASSWLAVGETQYF,TGTGCCAGCAGCTGGCTGGCGGTAGGAGAGACCCAGTACTTC